This record concerns one T cell receptor beta chain sequence. Clones were sequenced by immunoSEQ multiplex PCR, and TCRdb holds only the in-frame ones, with some missing. The sample lists hundreds of thousands of clones; approximately 87% were seen once. The data were taken from a study of shared T cell receptors in the human thymus. The CDR3 sequence is 13 residues long. Between the trimmed V and J ends, which lost 3 bases and 5 bases, there was a span of 11 bases. In germline, CDR1 is KGHSH, CDR2 LQKENI. These same data were also listed under a study on human thymus T cells. Per that study: Across thymic and blood repertoires, the usage of V and J genes appeared to be biased.

The source is a boy under three years old with a congenital heart defect. This rearrangement joins TRBV18 to TRBJ2-7; no clear D. The specimen was thymocytes. CDR3 in amino acids: CASSPTFEHEQYF. CDR3 DNA: TGTGCCAGCTCACCTACCTTCGAGCACGAGCAGTACTTC.